This is a list of T cell receptor beta chains from one sample in a study of blood T cell repertoires in COVID-19. Only in-frame clones appear in the TCRdb table, and some are missing; sequencing was by immunoSEQ multiplex PCR. The sample consists of approximately 220,000 clones, 80% to 90% of them appearing once. Sequencing input: PBMCs or T cells enriched from blood (not recorded which). The receptor source for this set is a woman aged 40 to 49 who had been exposed to COVID-19. Both conserved end residues are part of each CDR3. Each record gives: clone size, J gene, D gene, V gene, CDR3 DNA, CDR3 protein. The D gene is left open where the match is weak. Size is stated for part of the rows, as once, few or many counts, or as a class when the clone is expanded.

-,TRBJ1-3,-,TRBV7-3,TGTGCCAGCAGCCCCACCCCTGTGGGGAGCACCATATATTTT,CASSPTPVGSTIYF
-,TRBJ2-7,TRBD2,TRBV29-1,TGCAGCGTTGAACTAGCGGGCGATTACGAGCAGTACTTC,CSVELAGDYEQYF
-,TRBJ1-4,TRBD1,TRBV5-1,TGCGCCAGCAGCCCCCGACAGGGGGCTGTTGAAAAACTGTTTTTT,CASSPRQGAVEKLFF
-,TRBJ1-2,TRBD1,TRBV6-1,TGTGCCAGCAGTGACACAGGGGGCAAGCTCTATGGCTACACCTTC,CASSDTGGKLYGYTF
-,TRBJ2-5,-,TRBV7-9,TGTGCCAGCAGCTCTCAAGAGACCCAGTACTTC,CASSSQETQYF
-,TRBJ1-4,-,TRBV5-1,TGCGCCAGCAGCCCAAGGAGGGACGGGACAACTAATGAAAAACTGTTTTTT,CASSPRRDGTTNEKLFF
-,TRBJ1-4,TRBD1,TRBV12-3/TRBV12-4,TGTGCCAGCAGCCTCAGGGGGCGGGAAAAACTGTTTTTT,CASSLRGREKLFF
-,TRBJ2-7,TRBD2,TRBV7-8,TGTGCCAGCAGCCTCACCGGGGGGGAGCAGTACTTC,CASSLTGGEQYF
-,TRBJ2-3,-,TRBV2,TGTGCCAGCAGTGGAGGGCGCGAGGGAAGGTCGCAGTATTTT,CASSGGREGRSQYF
few,TRBJ1-2,-,TRBV6-5,TGTGCCAGCAGTTTTGGCTCCGAGACAGCCTATGGCTACACCTTC,CASSFGSETAYGYTF
-,TRBJ1-6,TRBD1,TRBV27,TGTGCCAGCAGTTTAGTGACAGGGGGCAATTCACCCCTCCACTTT,CASSLVTGGNSPLHF
-,TRBJ2-1,TRBD2,TRBV7-6,TGTGCCAGCAGCTTAGTAGGGACTAGCTACAATGAGCAGTTCTTC,CASSLVGTSYNEQFF
-,TRBJ1-2,-,TRBV6-6,TGTGCCAGCAGTTACCGACAGCCAGATAACTATGGCTACACCTTC,CASSYRQPDNYGYTF
-,TRBJ1-5,-,TRBV5-1,TGCGCCAGCAGCTTGGCTGGGACACGAAATCAGCCCCAGCATTTT,CASSLAGTRNQPQHF
-,TRBJ1-6,-,TRBV13,TGTGCCAGCAGCGGTTCTAGCTCCTATAATTCACCCCTCCACTTT,CASSGSSSYNSPLHF
-,TRBJ2-3,TRBD2,TRBV2,TGTGCCACTGGACTAGCGGGGGCCCTCAGCACAGATACGCAGTATTTT,CATGLAGALSTDTQYF
-,TRBJ1-1,TRBD1,TRBV19,TGTGCCAGTAGTATATGGACAGGTCCGGACACTGAAGCTTTCTTT,CASSIWTGPDTEAFF
-,TRBJ1-5,-,TRBV7-6,TGTGCCAGCAGCTCCACAGCGGGACAAAATCAGCCCCAGCATTTT,CASSSTAGQNQPQHF
-,TRBJ2-5,-,TRBV7-2,TGTGCCAGCAGCCCCAAGTGGGACACCCAGCAAGAGACCCAGTACTTC,CASSPKWDTQQETQYF
-,TRBJ1-1,-,TRBV6-2/TRBV6-3,TGTGCCAGCAGTTCCGGGACATTTAACACTGAAGCTTTCTTT,CASSSGTFNTEAFF
-,TRBJ2-1,-,TRBV2,TGTGCCAGCAGTGAAGCCCTATACAATGAGCAGTTCTTC,CASSEALYNEQFF
-,TRBJ1-1,TRBD1,TRBV6-2/TRBV6-3,TGTGCCAGCAGTAAAAGACAGGGGATAATAACTGAAGCTTTCTTT,CASSKRQGIITEAFF
-,TRBJ2-5,-,TRBV4-1,TGCGCCAGCAGCCATGTCAGGGGGGCCCGAGAGACCCAGTACTTC,CASSHVRGARETQYF
few,TRBJ1-2,-,TRBV20-1,TGCAGTGCTAGTCAGGAAGACTATGGCTACACCTTC,CSASQEDYGYTF
-,TRBJ2-5,TRBD2,TRBV18,TGTGCCAGCTCAACGGGGGGGACTATCGAGACCCAGTACTTC,CASSTGGTIETQYF
-,TRBJ2-1,TRBD2,TRBV4-2,TGTGCCAGCAGCCTCCTTGGCGGGGGACTCAATGAGCAGTTCTTC,CASSLLGGGLNEQFF
-,TRBJ2-1,TRBD2,TRBV19,TGTGCCAGTAGTCCCGGGGGGTACAATGAGCAGTTCTTC,CASSPGGYNEQFF
-,TRBJ1-2,TRBD1,TRBV6-5,TGTGCCAGCAGTTCACGGACAGGGCCCTCATCCTATGGCTACACCTTC,CASSSRTGPSSYGYTF
-,TRBJ1-5,-,TRBV19,TGTGCCAGTAGTATAGCCCGGCAGGGTACGCAGCCCCAGCATTTT,CASSIARQGTQPQHF
-,TRBJ2-1,-,TRBV10-3,TGTGCCATCAGTGACGGGGTTGGTGAGCAGTTCTTC,CAISDGVGEQFF
-,TRBJ2-2,TRBD2,TRBV9,TGTGCCAGCAGCGTAGCGGGGGGGAAAGCAAACACCGGGGAGCTGTTTTTT,CASSVAGGKANTGELFF
-,TRBJ1-2,-,TRBV10-3,TGTGCCATCAGTGGACACGGCCCTACTGGCTACACCTTC,CAISGHGPTGYTF
-,TRBJ1-2,-,TRBV3-1/TRBV3-2,TGTGCCAGCAGCCAAGGACTCCCATATGGCTACACCTTC,CASSQGLPYGYTF
-,TRBJ1-2,TRBD1,TRBV5-1,TGCGCCAGCAGCTTGGCCGGCAGGGGGGCAGATGGCTACACCTTC,CASSLAGRGADGYTF
-,TRBJ1-6,-,TRBV2,TGTGCCACCCGCCGGGACTTTAATTCACCCCTCCACTTT,CATRRDFNSPLHF
-,TRBJ2-7,-,TRBV19,TGTGCCAGTAGTCGGTCCGGGGTCCCCACCTACGAGCAGTACTTC,CASSRSGVPTYEQYF
-,TRBJ1-1,-,TRBV4-2,TGTGCCAGCAGCCAAGATGGGGGACAAATGAACACTGAAGCTTTCTTT,CASSQDGGQMNTEAFF
-,TRBJ2-3,TRBD2,TRBV7-2,TGTGCCAGCAGCTTAGGCGGGACAGCGGGGGGAATAGATACGCAGTATTTT,CASSLGGTAGGIDTQYF
-,TRBJ1-5,TRBD1,TRBV15,TGTGCCACCAGCAGGATAGGACAGGGACGGCCGATCAATCAGCCCCAGCATTTT,CATSRIGQGRPINQPQHF
-,TRBJ1-3,-,TRBV19,TGTGCCAGTAGTATACGGCGGCCTTCTGGAAACACCATATATTTT,CASSIRRPSGNTIYF
-,TRBJ1-2,-,TRBV6-5,TGTGCCAGCAGCGGTCAGGGAGGGACTGGCTACACCTTC,CASSGQGGTGYTF
-,TRBJ2-7,TRBD1,TRBV5-1,TGCGCCAGCAGCTTGGGGACAGGGGGATCCGAGCAGTACTTC,CASSLGTGGSEQYF
-,TRBJ2-7,TRBD2,TRBV27,TGTGCCAGCAGTTTATCGGCTAGCGGGCCCTACGAGCAGTACTTC,CASSLSASGPYEQYF
-,TRBJ2-1,TRBD2,TRBV2,TGTGCCAGCAGTGGACTAGCGGGGGGATCTTACAATGAGCAGTTCTTC,CASSGLAGGSYNEQFF
-,TRBJ2-2,-,TRBV3-1/TRBV3-2,TGTGCCAGCAGCCAAGATGCGGGCGGGGAGCTGTTTTTT,CASSQDAGGELFF